The 23 T cell receptor beta chains below all came from one sample that was sequenced in a study of cytomegalovirus exposure and HLA in healthy donors (dated by TCRdb to 2015 to 2018). The library was built by means of the immunoSEQ multiplex PCR assay. The multiplex PCR relied on a mix of 60 forward primers for TCR Vbeta segments and 13 reverse primers for TCR Jbeta segments. TCRdb took over this immuneACCESS table, retaining in-frame rearrangements with V and J assigned. Such tables are incomplete; in checked studies, under half of the missing clones stem from an unresolved V gene, and the remainder is unexplained. The sample table lists some 120,000 clones, under 85% of them with a count of one. The ten largest clones represent around 8.5% of the sample. Input material: PBMCs. The receptors here all came from a woman between 45 and 60 years old in good health and CMV-seropositive.

The rearrangement uses TRBV4-2 and TRBJ2-7, with TRBD2 matching 7 bases. The CDR3 sequence is 17 residues long. CDR1 is LGHNA and CDR2 is YNFKEQ in the germline V gene. V shed 0 bases and J 2 bases; nucleotides not matched to a gene: 10. CDR3 DNA: TGTGCCAGCAGCCAAGAGCAGGTGGGGGGGGGTGCCTACGAGCAGTACTTC. Translation gives CASSQEQVGGGAYEQYF.

The chain combines TRBV28 with TRBJ1-4; 8 bases are shared with TRBD1. V lost 6 bases and J lost 5; bases outside the gene matches: 5. Germline V gives CDR1 MDHEN, CDR2 SYDVKM. CDR3 length: 14 residues. CDR3 amino acids: CASSLRGLNEKLFF. CDR3 bases: TGTGCCAGCAGCCTCAGGGGGCTGAATGAAAAACTGTTTTTT.

This clone was recorded only once. V usage is TRBV2 and J usage is TRBJ2-7; TRBD2 matches 10 bases. The CDR3 runs to 15 residues. J was trimmed by 6 bases and V by 4 bases; bases with no gene match: 9. CDR1 and CDR2 from the germline V gene are SNHLY and FYNNEI. This CDR3 reads CASSGRVAGGGEQYF. The DNA for the CDR3 is TGTGCCAGCAGTGGGAGGGTAGCGGGAGGAGGCGAGCAGTACTTC.

The rearrangement links TRBV7-2 to TRBJ1-3; TRBD1 agrees at 9 bases. In germline, CDR1 is SGHTA, CDR2 FQGNSA. The CDR3 runs 13 residues. V gave up 9 bases and J gave up 7 bases; unmatched junction bases: 7. The CDR3 DNA sequence: TGTGCCAGTCGACAGGGGGTAGGGAACACCATATATTTT. Translated, it gives CASRQGVGNTIYF.

This clone was observed a handful of times. The chain uses TRBV2 and TRBJ1-2, with no clear D. Trimming removed 11 bases from V and 4 bases from J, with 8 bases in between. The CDR3 runs to 10 residues. Per the germline V gene, CDR1 is SNHLY and CDR2 is FYNNEI. CDR3 loop: CAFRGYGYTF. Here the CDR3 DNA reads TGTGCCTTCCGGGGCTATGGCTACACCTTC.

This chain links TRBV6-4 with TRBJ1-2, with TRBD1 matching 7 bases. The V segment lost 8 bases and the J segment 3 bases; nucleotides outside the gene matches: 15. This CDR3 region has 16 residues. CDR1 and CDR2 (germline): MRHNA, SNTAGT. The CDR3, as DNA: TGTGCCAGCTCCCAGGGGGGCGGCAGGGGTCACTATGGCTACACCTTC. It translates to CASSQGGGRGHYGYTF.

The chain couples TRBV2 to TRBJ2-7, with D perhaps matching TRBD1 (6 bases). This CDR3 is 13 amino acids long. Germline lookup yields CDR1 SNHLY and CDR2 FYNNEI. V was clipped by 8 bases and J by 0 bases, with 11 bases between them. The CDR3 DNA reads as TGTGCCAGCTTTACAGGGTACTCCTACGAGCAGTACTTC. Translated: CASFTGYSYEQYF.

The chain employs TRBV5-1 and TRBJ2-3; weak D call: TRBD2 (6 bases). The CDR3 has 15 residues. CDR1 is SGHRS, CDR2 YFSETQ, per germline. Trimming removed 1 base at V and 6 bases at J, with 15 bases between. The chain's CDR3 is CASSLQAGPLDTQYF. DNA for the CDR3: TGCGCCAGCAGCTTGCAGGCGGGACCTCTTGATACGCAGTATTTT.

The table lists this clone with a few counts. The chain joins TRBV4-2 to TRBJ1-1; D uncertain. The CDR3 sequence is 13 residues long. V shed 5 bases and J shed 3 bases, with 10 bases lying between them. CDR1 and CDR2 (germline): LGHNA, YNFKEQ. DNA for the CDR3: TGTGCCAGCAGCGCTATCGGGGACACTGAAGCTTTCTTT. This gives the protein CASSAIGDTEAFF.

V is TRBV5-1 and J is TRBJ2-5, with 8 bases lining up with TRBD2. The CDR3 has 16 residues. The germline V gene has CDR1 SGHRS and CDR2 YFSETQ. J gave up 2 bases and V 5 bases, and 11 bases lay outside the gene matches. The CDR3 here is CASSFLAGGRQETQYF. The CDR3 coding sequence is TGCGCCAGCAGTTTCTTGGCGGGAGGTAGGCAAGAGACCCAGTACTTC.

This clone was observed a handful of times. The DNA of the CDR3 is TGTGCCAGCAGTCCGGGGGGCTACGAGCAGTACTTC. Translated, it gives CASSPGGYEQYF. This chain joins TRBV6-5 and TRBJ2-7; 7 bases agree with TRBD2. The CDR3 is 12 residues long. Germline V gene data show CDR1 as MNHEY and CDR2 as SVGAGI. The trim removed 5 bases at V and 3 bases at J, leaving 1 base unmatched.

A few counts support this clone. The V and J genes are TRBV5-1 and TRBJ2-7; 9 nucleotides agree with TRBD2. This CDR3 spans 17 amino acids. Germline V gives CDR1 SGHRS, CDR2 YFSETQ. J was trimmed by 3 bases and V by 8 bases; bases with no gene match: 18. The CDR3 nucleotides read TGCGCCAGTAAAGTAGCGGGAGACGCGTGCTGGGACTACGAGCAGTACTTC. Amino acids: CASKVAGDACWDYEQYF.

This chain connects TRBV5-1 to TRBJ1-1, with D tentatively TRBD1 (6 bases). The CDR3 is 14 amino acids. Looked up from germline, CDR1 is SGHRS and CDR2 is YFSETQ. With 2 bases removed from V and 2 bases from J, the gap between germline ends came to 10 bases. CDR3 protein: CASSFRGGNTEAFF. Here the CDR3 DNA reads TGCGCCAGCAGCTTCAGGGGCGGAAACACTGAAGCTTTCTTT.

The V and J genes are TRBV29-1 and TRBJ2-1, with 12 positions matching TRBD2. The CDR3 has 14 amino acids. Germline V CDR1 and CDR2: SQVTM, ANQGSEA. Trimming at V came to 7 bases and at J to 6 bases, leaving 7 bases not matched to a gene. CDR3 coding DNA: TGCAGCGCTCTAGGACTAGCGGGGTTCAATGAGCAGTTCTTC. The encoded protein is CSALGLAGFNEQFF.

The CDR3 loop is CASRGTSGGSYNEQFF. The CDR3 bases are TGTGCCAGCAGGGGGACTAGCGGGGGCTCCTACAATGAGCAGTTCTTC. This sequence joins TRBV7-9 and TRBJ2-1; 14 positions match TRBD2. The germline CDR1 and CDR2 sequences are SEHNR and FQNEAQ (reference sequence). This CDR3 region has 16 residues. The J segment lost 0 bases and the V segment lost 6 bases, leaving 1 base of the junction unmatched.

The chain couples TRBV5-6 to TRBJ2-7; D gene ambiguous. CDR3 length equals 14 residues. CDR1 and CDR2 from the germline V gene are SGHDT and YYEEEE. V was trimmed by 4 bases and J by 4 bases, leaving 15 bases between them. The CDR3 protein is CASSIGPSEYEQYF. The CDR3 region has the DNA TGTGCCAGCAGCATTGGCCCGTCAGAATACGAGCAGTACTTC.

A few counts support this clone. This rearrangement joins TRBV7-9 to TRBJ1-1; 8 positions match TRBD1. CDR3 size: 13 residues. J gave up 11 bases and V 4 bases, and 9 bases lay outside the gene matches. Per germline, CDR1 SEHNR and CDR2 FQNEAQ (reference sequence). The CDR3 is CASSSAGGGEAFF. DNA of the CDR3: TGTGCCAGCAGCTCCGCAGGGGGCGGGGAGGCTTTCTTT.

In this sample, this clone turned up a few times. The chain combines TRBV12-5 with TRBJ2-1, with D possibly matching TRBD2 (6 bases). This CDR3 is 15 amino acids long. V gave up 6 bases and J gave up 4 bases, with 16 bases separating them. CDR1 is LGHNT, CDR2 FRNRAP, per germline. CDR3 loop: CASGALGGTYNEQFF. CDR3 nucleotide sequence: TGTGCTAGTGGCGCCTTGGGGGGAACTTACAATGAGCAGTTCTTC.

J is TRBJ2-6 and V is TRBV9; the D gene is possibly TRBD2 (5 bases). Deletions cut 0 bases from V and 1 base from J, with 11 bases between. The CDR3 has 17 amino acids. CDR1 is SGDLS, CDR2 YYNGEE, per germline. CDR3 nucleotides: TGTGCCAGCAGCGTAGGGGTAGGCGGGTCTGGGGCCAACGTCCTGACTTTC. Its translation is CASSVGVGGSGANVLTF.

The chain is built from TRBV7-9 and TRBJ2-7; TRBD2 matches at 7 bases. Germline V gene lookup returns CDR1 SEHNR and CDR2 FQNEAQ (reference sequence). The CDR3 length is 17 residues. V gave up 0 bases and J gave up 1 base; unmatched junction bases: 9. Written as DNA, the CDR3 is TGTGCCAGCAGCTTAGCGGATGGGAGGGATCCTTCCTACGAGCAGTACTTC. Amino acids: CASSLADGRDPSYEQYF.

V and J are TRBV5-1 and TRBJ1-2; 8 bases are a match to TRBD1. The CDR3 runs 14 residues. The V gene end was trimmed by 2 bases and the J gene end by 4 bases; junction bases not matched to a gene: 4. Germline values: CDR1 SGHRS, CDR2 YFSETQ. The CDR3 here is CASSLGTGPYGYTF. The CDR3 DNA sequence: TGCGCCAGCAGCTTAGGGACAGGACCCTATGGCTACACCTTC.

J is TRBJ2-1 and V is TRBV30, with TRBD2 identical over 13 bases. V was pared by 2 bases and J by 7 bases, with 8 bases of the junction left unmatched. Germline V CDR1 and CDR2: GTSNPN, SVGIG (reference sequence). The CDR3 totals 16 residues. For the CDR3, the DNA is TGTGCCTGGAGTCCTGGACTAGCGGGAGTGAGGAATGAGCAGTTCTTC. Translated, it gives CAWSPGLAGVRNEQFF.

The chain links TRBV27 to TRBJ1-1; the D gene is possibly TRBD1 (6 bases). Deletions cut 4 bases from V and 0 bases from J, with 18 bases between. Looked up from germline, CDR1 is MNHEY and CDR2 is SMNVEV (reference sequence). The CDR3 has 17 amino acids. The CDR3 spells CASSSQGLYWVNTEAFF. The CDR3 coding sequence is TGTGCCAGCAGTTCCCAGGGGTTATACTGGGTGAACACTGAAGCTTTCTTT.